This TCR beta chain is drawn from a study of T cell clones after liver transplantation. Study information: Standard immunosuppression, with no induction, continued until 12-24 months after transplant. Findings and limits, study-wide: A significant post-transplant drop in circulating graft-donor-reactive CD4 TCRbeta sequences occurred in most of the 8 subjects.

Note on this clone: Its antigen is currently unknown.

V dropped 1 base and J dropped 5; count of bases not matched to a gene: 4. Germline values: CDR1 SNHLY, CDR2 FYNNEI. The CDR3 loop spans 14 amino acids. Here immunoSEQ multiplex PCR was the method, and the copy in TCRdb shows in-frame clones only, minus some. The sample includes over 50,000 clones, roughly 84% seen only once; the top ten take about 8.9%. The source material was CD4+ T cells from blood, sampled before liver transplant. V is TRBV2 and J is TRBJ1-2; TRBD1 matches 7 bases. This TCR was sampled from a human donor who received a liver transplant. The CDR3, as DNA: TGTGCCAGCAGTGAAGAGGGGGCAAGGTATGGCTACACCTTC. Amino acid sequence: CASSEEGARYGYTF.